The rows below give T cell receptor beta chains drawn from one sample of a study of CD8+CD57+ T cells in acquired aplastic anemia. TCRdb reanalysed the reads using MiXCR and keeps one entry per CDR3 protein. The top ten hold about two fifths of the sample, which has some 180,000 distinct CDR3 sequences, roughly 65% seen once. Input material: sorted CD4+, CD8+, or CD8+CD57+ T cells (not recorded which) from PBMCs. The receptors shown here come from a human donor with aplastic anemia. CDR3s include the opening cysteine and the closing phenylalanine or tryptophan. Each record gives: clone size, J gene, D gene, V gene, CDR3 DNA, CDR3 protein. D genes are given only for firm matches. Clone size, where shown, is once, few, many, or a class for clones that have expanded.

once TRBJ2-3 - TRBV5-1 TGCGCCAGCAGCTTGCACGGCGGGGTCACAGATACGCAGTATTTT CASSLHGGVTDTQYF
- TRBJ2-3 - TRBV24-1 TGTGCCACCAGTGACCCAGATACGCAGTATTTT CATSDPDTQYF
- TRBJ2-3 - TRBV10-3 TGTGCCACCAGAAGGAGGGCCAGCACAGATACGCAGTATTTT CATRRRASTDTQYF
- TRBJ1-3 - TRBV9 TGTGCCAGCAGCGTAATGCCAGGGCCCAGCTCTGGAAACACCATATATTTT CASSVMPGPSSGNTIYF
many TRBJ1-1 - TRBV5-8 TGTGCCAGCAGCCGAGGGTTGGGACGGGACACTGAAGCTTTCTTT CASSRGLGRDTEAFF
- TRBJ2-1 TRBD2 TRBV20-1 TGCAGTATACGGGGGGGCCTGGTCAATGAGCTGTTCTTC CSIRGGLVNELFF
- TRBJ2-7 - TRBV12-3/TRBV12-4 TGTGCTAGTGCTCAGGGAGTAGTACGGGAGCAGTACTTC CASAQGVVREQYF
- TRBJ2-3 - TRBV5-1 TGCGCCAGCAGTGACCTCGTAAGGGCAGATACGCAGTATTTT CASSDLVRADTQYF
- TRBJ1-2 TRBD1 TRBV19 TGTGCCAGTAGTATAGATCCAGGGACAGGGAAGACCTATGGCTACACCTTC CASSIDPGTGKTYGYTF
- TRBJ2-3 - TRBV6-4 TGTGCCAGCAGTGAGAGCGTGGAGAGCACAGATACGCAGTATTTT CASSESVESTDTQYF
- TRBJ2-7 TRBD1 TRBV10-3 TGTGCCATCAGACCTCTGCCGGGACAGGGGGCCCTGAGCTCCTACGAGCAGTACTTC CAIRPLPGQGALSSYEQYF
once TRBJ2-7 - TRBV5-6 TGTGCCAGCAGCTTGGAGGCCGCTGAGGGGCAGTACTTC CASSLEAAEGQYF
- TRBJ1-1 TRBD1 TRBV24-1 TGTGCCACCAGTACCAATCGACAGGGTAGTTTTGATTTCTTT CATSTNRQGSFDFF
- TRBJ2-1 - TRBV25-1 TGTGCCAGCAGGGCAGGGACGGACCCCTACAATGAGCAGTTCTTC CASRAGTDPYNEQFF
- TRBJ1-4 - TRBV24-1 TGTGCCACCAGTGGGGGGCGGCCTGAAAAACTGTTTTTT CATSGGRPEKLFF
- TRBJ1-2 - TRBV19 TGTGCCAGTAGTATAGGCAGAGAGAGTGGCTACACCTTC CASSIGRESGYTF
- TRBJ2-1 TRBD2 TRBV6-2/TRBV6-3 TGTGCCAGCAGTTACTCGTCGGTACTAGCGGGAGCCCTCAATGAGCAGTTCTTC CASSYSSVLAGALNEQFF
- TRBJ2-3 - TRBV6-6 TGTGCCAGCAGGCCGGCAAGACTCCGGGATACGCAGTATTTT CASRPARLRDTQYF
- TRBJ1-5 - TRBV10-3 TGTGCCAACACAACCGGGACGGAATATAGCAATCAGCCCCAGCATTTT CANTTGTEYSNQPQHF
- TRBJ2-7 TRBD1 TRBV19 TGTGCCAGTAGTACAACAGGGGTGCCCTACGAGCAGTACTTC CASSTTGVPYEQYF
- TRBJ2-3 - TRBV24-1 TGTGCCACCAGTGATGGCCCAGTGGGATCTGAGTATTTT CATSDGPVGSEYF
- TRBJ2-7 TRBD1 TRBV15 TGTGCCACCAGCAGGGGGACAGGGGCCCCCTACGAGCAGTACTTC CATSRGTGAPYEQYF
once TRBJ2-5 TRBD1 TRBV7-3 TGTGCCAGCGGCTTAGGACAGGTACAAGAGACCCAGTACTTC CASGLGQVQETQYF
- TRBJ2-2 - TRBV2 TGTGCCAGCGGTGAAACCGGGACTTCTAACACCGGGGAGCTGTTTTTT CASGETGTSNTGELFF
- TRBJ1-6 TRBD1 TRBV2 TGTGCCAGCAGTAAGGACAGGATGCTAAATAATTCACCCCTCCACTTT CASSKDRMLNNSPLHF
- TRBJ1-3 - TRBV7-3 TGTGCCAGCGGGTACGGAAACACCATATATTTT CASGYGNTIYF
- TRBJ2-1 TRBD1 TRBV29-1 TGCAGCATCCGGGACAGGGAGGGTAATGAGCAGTTCTTC CSIRDREGNEQFF
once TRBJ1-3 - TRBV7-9 TGTGCCAGCACCACCGTAAGATCCTCTGGAAACACCATATATTTT CASTTVRSSGNTIYF
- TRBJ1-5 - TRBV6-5 TGTGCCAGCAGTTACTCGAGGGACGCAGCCCTCGATAGCAATCAGCCCCAGCATTTT CASSYSRDAALDSNQPQHF
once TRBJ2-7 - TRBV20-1 TGCAGTGCTAGACCCTCCTCGTTAGCGCGGTACGAGCAGTACTTC CSARPSSLARYEQYF
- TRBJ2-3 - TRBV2 TGTGCCAGCAGTGACCCCCCGAGGGCAGATACGCAGTATTTT CASSDPPRADTQYF
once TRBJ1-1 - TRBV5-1 TGCGCCAGCAGCTTGGAGGGGGGGACCACTGAAGCTTTCTTT CASSLEGGTTEAFF
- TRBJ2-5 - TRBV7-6 TGTGCCAGCAGCTTCACCGGGGAGACCCAGTACTTC CASSFTGETQYF
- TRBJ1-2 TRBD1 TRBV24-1 TGTGCCACCAGTGAGTGGACAGGAGGCTACACCTTC CATSEWTGGYTF
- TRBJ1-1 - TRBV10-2 TGCGCCAGCAGCGAGTTCCCCTACGAGCAGTACTTGAACACCGAAGCTTTCTTT CASSEFPYEQYLNTEAFF
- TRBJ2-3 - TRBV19 TGTGCCAGTAGTATGTGGGGAAGCACAGATACGCAGTATTTT CASSMWGSTDTQYF
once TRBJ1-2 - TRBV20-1 TGCAGTGCCCCCTCAGGGATATCTAACTATGGCTACACCTTC CSAPSGISNYGYTF
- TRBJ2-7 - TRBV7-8 TGTGCCAGCAGCACCGTGACAGGCCCAGGCTACGAGCAGTACTTC CASSTVTGPGYEQYF
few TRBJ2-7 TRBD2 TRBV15 TGTGCCACCAGCAGAGGACTAGCGGGAGTATTCGAGCAGTACTTC CATSRGLAGVFEQYF
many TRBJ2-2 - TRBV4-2 TGTGCCAGCAGCCAAGAAGCCGGGGAGCTGTTTTTT CASSQEAGELFF
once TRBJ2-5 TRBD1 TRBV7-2 TGTGCCAGCAGCTCACAGGACAGGGGAGGGGAGACCCAGTACTTC CASSSQDRGGETQYF
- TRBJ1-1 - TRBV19 TGTGCCAGTAGTATAGATCTATTGGGTGAAGCTTTCTTT CASSIDLLGEAFF
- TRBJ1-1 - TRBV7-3 TGTGCCAGCAGCTCCGGGGCAGGGAATGACGCTTTCTTT CASSSGAGNDAFF
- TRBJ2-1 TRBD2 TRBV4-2 TGTGCCAGCAGCCAAGAAGTCGGGGGGACCAACAATGAGCAGTTCTTC CASSQEVGGTNNEQFF
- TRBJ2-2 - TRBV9 TGTGCCAGCAGCGTCCAGGAGGGTAGCACCGGGGAGCTGTTTTTT CASSVQEGSTGELFF
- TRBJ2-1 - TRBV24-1 TGTGCCACCAGTGATAGGGGGGGACAGATCCCTTACAATGAGCGGTTCTTC CATSDRGGQIPYNERFF
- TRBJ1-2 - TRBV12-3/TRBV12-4 TGTGCCAGCAGTATCTACAGGGAGAACTATGGCTACACCTTC CASSIYRENYGYTF
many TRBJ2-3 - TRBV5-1 TGCGCCAGCAGCTTGTATGTGCCTAGCACAGATACGCAGTATTTT CASSLYVPSTDTQYF
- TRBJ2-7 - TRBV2 TGTGCCAGCAGCTACGAGGCAGGGGTGACCTACGAGCAGTACTTC CASSYEAGVTYEQYF
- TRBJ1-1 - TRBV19 TGTGCCAGTACTTCAGAGTTGAACACTGAAGCTTTCTTT CASTSELNTEAFF
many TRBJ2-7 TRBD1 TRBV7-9 TGTGCCAGCAGCCCCCGGACAGGGTTAGGCTACGAGCAGTACTTC CASSPRTGLGYEQYF
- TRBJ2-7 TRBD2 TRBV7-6 TGTGCCAGCAGCCCCGGACTAGAACGGGTGGACGAGCAGTACTTC CASSPGLERVDEQYF
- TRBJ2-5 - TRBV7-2 TGTGCCAGCACCGCCCCGACAGGATATAGAGAGACCCAGTACTTC CASTAPTGYRETQYF
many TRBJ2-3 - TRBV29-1 TGCAGCCTAGGCACAGATACGCAGTATTTT CSLGTDTQYF
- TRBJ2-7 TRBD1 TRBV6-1 TGTGCCAGCAGTGAAGTGGTAGGGGGCGCAAGAGAGCAGTACTTC CASSEVVGGAREQYF
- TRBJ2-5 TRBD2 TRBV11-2 TGTGCCAGCAGCACCTGGCGGGAGGAGACCCAGTACTTC CASSTWREETQYF